One and the same sample provided the 6 T cell receptor beta chains below, sequenced in a study of blood T cells in healthy people across ages. With a J-beta primer mix and a sample-barcoded 5' primer, a second PCR ran about 6 to 11 cycles. TCRdb processed the 5' RACE reads anew with MiXCR; each CDR3 protein has one entry. This sample has roughly 1.6 million distinct CDR3 sequences, with roughly 30% found just once. Sequencing input: blood. All receptors come from a woman aged 30 to 39 in good health.

The V and J genes are TRBV20-1 and TRBJ2-3; D is unresolved. CDR1 DFQATT and CDR2 SNEGSKA come from the germline V gene (reference sequence). This CDR3 region has 14 residues. V gave up 3 bases and J gave up 2 bases, with 12 bases separating them. The CDR3 here is CSARGWLTTDTQYF. CDR3 sequence (DNA): TGCAGTGCTAGGGGTTGGTTAACCACAGATACGCAGTATTTT.

The gene calls are TRBV20-1 and TRBJ2-7; TRBD1 agrees at 7 bases. V lost 5 bases and J lost 7; bases outside the gene matches: 20. The germline gives CDR1 DFQATT, CDR2 SNEGSKA (reference sequence). The CDR3 covers 16 residues. CDR3: CSAQARQGFESGEQYF. The DNA of the CDR3 is TGCAGTGCTCAAGCAAGACAGGGATTTGAGTCGGGAGAGCAGTACTTC.

This clonotype was found a few times. V gene TRBV4-1 combines with J gene TRBJ2-5, with TRBD2 matching 10 bases. The length of the CDR3 is 17 residues. V lost 2 bases, J lost 4 bases, and 10 bases stayed unmatched. The germline V gene encodes CDR1 MGHRA and CDR2 YSYEKL. CDR3 sequence (DNA): TGCGCCAGCAGCCAACCGACGCGGAGCGGGGGGGTAGAGACCCAGTACTTC. As protein: CASSQPTRSGGVETQYF.

The V gene is TRBV20-1, the J gene TRBJ1-2; D is uncertain. The CDR3 sequence is 15 residues long. Germline V gene data show CDR1 as DFQATT and CDR2 as SNEGSKA (reference sequence). Trimming took 6 bases from V and 4 from J, leaving 21 bases between them. The CDR3 sequence: CSARSWPLGGYGYTF. The CDR3 region has the DNA TGCAGTGCCCGCTCTTGGCCCCTAGGTGGCTATGGCTACACCTTC.

This chain joins TRBV28 and TRBJ2-4; TRBD1 is a possible D gene (7 bases). The J call may be faulty, since TRBJ2-7 better matches the DNA end. Germline assignment: CDR1 MDHEN and CDR2 SYDVKM. This CDR3 has 14 residues. The CDR3 loop is CASGRGTVPYEQYF. The CDR3 DNA follows: TGTGCCAGCGGCCGCGGGACAGTTCCCTACGAGCAGTACTTC.

This clonotype was seen many times. The gene calls are TRBV14 and TRBJ2-5, with a tentative D call TRBD2 (5 bases). The CDR3 consists of 17 residues. V was cut by 1 base and J by 1 base, with 16 bases left in between. Germline V gene sequence: CDR1 SGHDN, CDR2 FVKESK. The CDR3 coding sequence is TGTGCCAGCAGCCAAGGCAAAGCGGTTCGGAGCCAAGAGACCCAGTACTTC. It is translated as CASSQGKAVRSQETQYF.